This TCR beta chain derives from a study of CD8 T cells in Susac syndrome. With 4 bases clipped from V and 5 bases from J, the junction kept 4 bases outside the gene matches. This CDR3 spans 15 amino acids. Germline V gene sequence: CDR1 LNHNV, CDR2 YYDKDF (reference sequence). RNA amounts of roughly 0.45 to 1 ug underwent reverse transcription with random hexamers. In TCRdb, the immunoSEQ multiplex PCR reads were re-called with MiXCR into one record per CDR3 protein. This sample has about 180,000 distinct CDR3 sequences, with about 96% found just once. This TCR derives from a human donor with Susac syndrome. Sequences were obtained from CD4+ T cells from PBMCs. The rearrangement uses TRBV15 and TRBJ2-1, with 11 bases matching TRBD2. CDR3 nucleotides: TGTGCCACCAGCACCGGGACTAGCGGAAACAATGAGCAGTTCTTC. This codes for CATSTGTSGNNEQFF.